Below, 25 T cell receptor beta chains from the same sample are listed, as sequenced in a study of T cells in Graves' hyperthyroidism and ophthalmopathy. The TCR beta CDR3 regions underwent amplification using RNA transcripts as the source. The HTBI primer set drove a first-round RT-PCR of the TCR CDR3. TCRdb reprocessed the multiplex PCR reads with MiXCR, giving one entry per CDR3 protein. This sample has around 600,000 distinct CDR3 sequences, with roughly 16% found just once. The specimen was blood. The receptors come from a woman aged 40 to 55 with Graves' ophthalmopathy.

In this sample, this clonotype turned up many times. The genes are TRBV2 and TRBJ2-5; D is unresolved. The CDR3 has 14 residues. V shed 7 bases and J shed 13 bases, with 25 bases lying between them. Germline V CDR1 and CDR2: SNHLY, FYNNEI. CDR3 protein: CASMSNPATYKGYF. The CDR3 nucleotides read TGTGCCAGCATGTCCAACCCTGCCACATATAAGGGGTACTTC.

The sample holds many counts of this clonotype. The V gene is TRBV12-3 or TRBV12-4, the J gene TRBJ2-1; 13 bases match TRBD2. The CDR3 consists of 18 residues. V was clipped by 0 bases and J by 2 bases; unmatched bases: 4. CDR3 residues: CASSLAVLAGGTYNEQFF. CDR3 in DNA: TGTGCCAGCAGTTTAGCTGTACTAGCGGGGGGGACCTACAATGAGCAGTTCTTC.

This clonotype was observed a few times. The chain employs TRBV3-1 and TRBJ2-1; no clear D. CDR1 and CDR2 from the germline V gene are LGHDT and YNNKEL (reference sequence). This CDR3 contains 15 residues. Trimming cost V 0 bases and J 6 bases, with 12 bases left between them. The CDR3 sequence is CASSQDLVLSNEQFF. In DNA, the CDR3 is TGTGCCAGCAGCCAAGATCTGGTACTTTCCAATGAGCAGTTCTTC.

The rearrangement uses TRBV11-2 and TRBJ2-2; 10 nucleotides agree with TRBD2. V shed 5 bases and J 5 bases; nucleotides not matched to a gene: 5. Germline CDR1 and CDR2: SGHAT and FQNNGV. The CDR3 loop spans 15 amino acids. Written as DNA, the CDR3 is TGTGCCAGCAGCCCCGAACTAGCGGGGACCGGGGAGCTGTTTTTT. It specifies CASSPELAGTGELFF.

In the case of this clonotype: A much larger clone sits a single nucleotide away, making a read error possible. This chain links TRBV12-3 or TRBV12-4 with TRBJ1-5; D unclear. V lost 1 base to trimming and J lost 4 bases, with 11 bases between them. The CDR3 has 15 residues. The chain's CDR3 is CASSLGRVGNQPQHF. In DNA, the CDR3 is TGTGCCAGCAGTTTAGGAAGGGTCGGTAATCAGCCCCAGCATTTT.

This clonotype was observed at least ten times. The chain has TRBV28 and TRBJ2-5; 8 bases fit TRBD2. The germline V gene has CDR1 MDHEN and CDR2 SYDVKM. V was clipped by 6 bases and J by 6 bases; unmatched bases: 9. This CDR3 has 14 amino acids. CDR3 protein: CASRPAGGGKTQYF. CDR3 nucleotides: TGTGCCAGCAGGCCCGCGGGGGGCGGGAAGACCCAGTACTTC.

In this sample, this clonotype turned up many times. Here the CDR3 reads CAISEGRGKNTEAFF. CDR3 DNA sequence: TGTGCCATCAGTGAGGGAAGGGGAAAGAACACTGAAGCTTTCTTT. The chain employs TRBV10-3 and TRBJ1-1; a possible D gene is TRBD1 (5 bases). CDR3 length equals 15 residues. The germline CDR1 and CDR2 sequences are ENHRY and SYGVKD. V was clipped by 2 bases and J by 1 base, with 11 bases between them.

This clonotype was counted only a few times. This rearrangement joins TRBV28 to TRBJ2-5, with 7 positions matching TRBD1. V was pared by 5 bases and J by 2 bases, with 8 bases of the junction left unmatched. This CDR3 is built from 15 residues. Per germline, CDR1 MDHEN and CDR2 SYDVKM. CDR3 bases: TGTGCCAGCAGTCACCTGACGACAGGGCAAGAGACCCAGTACTTC. It encodes CASSHLTTGQETQYF.

This rearrangement joins TRBV29-1 to TRBJ2-1; perhaps TRBD2 as D (5 bases). The germline V and J ends were trimmed by 4 bases and 12 bases, with 13 bases remaining between them. CDR3 size: 11 residues. The germline V gene encodes CDR1 SQVTM and CDR2 ANQGSEA. CDR3 region: CSVVSVSWQFF. In DNA, the CDR3 is TGCAGCGTTGTTAGCGTTTCATGGCAGTTCTTC.

This clonotype was observed many times. The chain joins TRBV28 to TRBJ2-7; the D gene is possibly TRBD1 (6 bases). The germline V gene encodes CDR1 MDHEN and CDR2 SYDVKM. V gave up 6 bases and J gave up 3 bases, with 21 bases separating them. The CDR3 totals 16 residues. The CDR3 protein is CASSRPQGQTIYEQYF. CDR3 coding DNA: TGTGCCAGCAGCCGCCCCCAGGGGCAGACAATCTACGAGCAGTACTTC. Filled out from reference TRBV28 and TRBJ2-7, the complete variable domain reads DVKVTQSSRYLVKRTGEKVFLECVQDMDHENMFWYRQDPGLGLRLIYFSYDVKMKEKGDIPEGYSVSREKKERFSLILESASTNQTSMYLCASSRPQGQTIYEQYFGPGTRLTVT.

This clonotype was counted ten times or more. The CDR3 DNA follows: TGTGCCAGCAGTTTATCCCGACGGACCTACGAGCAGTACTTC. It encodes CASSLSRRTYEQYF. The V and J genes are TRBV28 and TRBJ2-7; no firm D call. This CDR3 has 14 amino acids. The V gene's germline CDR1 is MDHEN and CDR2 SYDVKM. Trimming took off 1 base at V and 2 bases at J, with 9 bases between the two ends.

This clonotype was counted many times. V is TRBV5-1 and J is TRBJ1-5; D not certain. The CDR3 has 13 residues. The germline CDR1 and CDR2 sequences are SGHRS and YFSETQ. V lost 0 bases and J 7 bases, leaving 8 bases between the germline ends. CDR3 in amino acids: CASSLEAGQPQHF. CDR3 in DNA: TGCGCCAGCAGCTTGGAGGCGGGGCAGCCCCAGCATTTT.

This clonotype was picked up many times. This chain uses TRBV28 with TRBJ2-1; 10 nucleotides match TRBD2. Germline-derived CDR1 and CDR2 are MDHEN and SYDVKM. This CDR3 is built from 16 residues. The ends lost 5 bases at V and 10 bases at J; junction bases unmatched: 14. CDR3 nucleotide sequence: TGTGCCAGCAGTCCCGGGTGGCCTAGCGGGAGCGGGGAGCAGTTCTTC. Its translation is CASSPGWPSGSGEQFF.

This clonotype was counted many times. The chain employs TRBV12-3 or TRBV12-4 and TRBJ2-3; D possibly corresponds to TRBD2 (6 bases). Trimming shortened V by 5 bases and J by 6 bases, and 9 bases separated the two germline ends. CDR3 length equals 12 residues. The CDR3 DNA is TGTGCCAGCAGTAACGGAGGGGATACGCAGTATTTT. Translating gives CASSNGGDTQYF.

This clonotype was observed many times. The genes are TRBV7-2 and TRBJ1-4, with a possible D match to TRBD1 (6 bases). The CDR3 runs to 15 residues. Germline CDR1 and CDR2: SGHTA and FQGNSA. Trimming removed 5 bases from V and 4 bases from J, with 14 bases in between. CDR3 protein: CASSTQGSHNEKLFF. For the CDR3, the DNA is TGTGCCAGCAGCACTCAGGGGAGCCATAATGAAAAACTGTTTTTT.

The sample holds many counts of this clonotype. V is TRBV20-1 and J is TRBJ1-6; a weak D match, TRBD1 (5 bases). Trimming stripped 0 bases from V and 2 bases from J, with 11 bases between. CDR1 and CDR2 from the germline V gene are DFQATT and SNEGSKA (reference sequence). The CDR3 contains 16 residues. CDR3 region: CSARDRVGTYNSPLHF. CDR3 coding DNA: TGCAGTGCTAGAGACAGGGTCGGCACCTATAATTCACCCCTCCACTTT.

This chain joins TRBV5-4 and TRBJ2-3; 10 positions agree with TRBD2. CDR1 SGHNT and CDR2 YYREEE come from the germline V gene (reference sequence). The CDR3 has 16 amino acids. V lost 4 bases, J lost 7 bases, and 12 bases stayed unmatched. The CDR3 nucleotides read TGTGCCAGCAGCACCCAAATAGCGGGGGGATCGAATACGCAGTATTTT. This encodes CASSTQIAGGSNTQYF. Filled out from reference TRBV5-4 and TRBJ2-3, the complete variable domain reads ETGVTQSPTHLIKTRGQQVTLRCSSQSGHNTVSWYQQALGQGPQFIFQYYREEENGRGNFPPRFSGLQFPNYSSELNVNALELDDSALYLCASSTQIAGGSNTQYFGPGTRLTVL.

About this clonotype: This may be a read error: a much more frequent sequence differs by one nucleotide. The chain has TRBV5-1 and TRBJ2-7; D uncertain. With 2 bases removed from V and 7 bases from J, the gap between germline ends came to 16 bases. The CDR3 spans 14 residues. Germline V gene sequence: CDR1 SGHRS, CDR2 YFSETQ. CDR3 DNA sequence: TGCGCCAGCAGCTTCGACCTCGTGCTTAATGAGCAGTACTTC. Translation: CASSFDLVLNEQYF.

Details on this clonotype: This clone may be a read error of a much larger clone one base away. The CDR3 spells CSTEVDRGRQPQHF. CDR3 sequence (DNA): TGCAGTACTGAGGTGGACAGGGGGCGTCAGCCCCAGCATTTT. V and J are TRBV20-1 and TRBJ1-5, with TRBD1 matching 11 bases. The V gene's germline CDR1 is DFQATT and CDR2 SNEGSKA (reference sequence). The V and J ends lost 8 bases and 6 bases, in that order; junction bases with no gene match: 9. The CDR3 sequence is 14 residues long.

The CDR3: CASSVGGATSYEQYF. CDR3 coding DNA: TGTGCCAGCAGCGTAGGTGGAGCGACCTCCTACGAGCAGTACTTC. The J gene is TRBJ2-7, the V gene TRBV9; D is undetermined. Germline V gene lookup returns CDR1 SGDLS and CDR2 YYNGEE. The V end lost 0 bases, the J end lost 0 bases, and 10 bases lay between the germline ends. The CDR3 loop spans 15 amino acids.

The rearrangement uses TRBV7-3 and TRBJ2-1; possible D gene TRBD2, 6 bases. The CDR3 covers 14 residues. Trimming cost V 1 base and J 5 bases, with 9 bases left between them. Germline V CDR1 and CDR2: SGHTA, FQGTGA. The CDR3 sequence: CASSLMGLNNEQFF. The CDR3 DNA reads as TGTGCCAGCAGCTTAATGGGACTCAACAATGAGCAGTTCTTC. The entire variable domain, with the rest obtained from reference TRBV7-3 and TRBJ2-1, is as follows: GAGVSQTPSNKVTEKGKYVELRCDPISGHTALYWYRQSLGQGPEFLIYFQGTGAADDSGLPNDRFFAVRPEGSVSTLKIQRTERGDSAVYLCASSLMGLNNEQFFGPGTRLTVL.

At least ten counts were recorded for this clonotype. The chain uses TRBV27 and TRBJ2-3, with D perhaps being TRBD1 or TRBD2 (5 bases each). Between the trimmed V and J ends, which lost 6 bases and 0 bases, there was a span of 13 bases. The CDR3 loop spans 15 amino acids. The germline CDR1 and CDR2 sequences are MNHEY and SMNVEV (reference sequence). The CDR3 sequence is CASSWWGRSTDTQYF. As DNA, the CDR3 is TGTGCCAGCAGCTGGTGGGGGAGAAGCACAGATACGCAGTATTTT.

This clonotype was seen only a few times. This chain connects TRBV19 to TRBJ2-1; 9 bases agree with TRBD1. Germline-derived CDR1 and CDR2 are LNHDA and SQIVND (reference sequence). This CDR3 is 17 amino acids long. V was clipped by 5 bases and J by 5 bases; unmatched bases: 13. CDR3 region: CASSPRLGQGGDNEQFF. CDR3 coding DNA: TGTGCCAGTAGTCCGCGACTGGGACAGGGCGGTGACAATGAGCAGTTCTTC. The whole variable domain, remainder taken from reference TRBV19 and TRBJ2-1, is DGGITQSPKYLFRKEGQNVTLSCEQNLNHDAMYWYRQDPGQGLRLIYYSQIVNDFQKGDIAEGYSVSREKKESFPLTVTSAQKNPTAFYLCASSPRLGQGGDNEQFFGPGTRLTVL.

This clonotype was counted ten times or more. The chain employs TRBV30 and TRBJ2-1; 14 bases line up with TRBD2. V lost 5 bases to trimming and J lost 6 bases; unmatched junction nucleotides: 9. The CDR3 has 16 amino acids. The germline gives CDR1 GTSNPN, CDR2 SVGIG (reference sequence). This chain's CDR3 is CAWPGTSGGRVNEQFF. CDR3 sequence (DNA): TGTGCCTGGCCCGGGACTAGCGGGGGAAGGGTCAATGAGCAGTTCTTC. The full variable domain, in which reference TRBV30 and TRBJ2-1 provide the parts outside the CDR3, is SQTIHQWPATLVQPVGSPLSLECTVEGTSNPNLYWYRQAAGRGLQLLFYSVGIGQISSEVPQNLSASRPQDRQFILSSKKLLLSDSGFYLCAWPGTSGGRVNEQFFGPGTRLTVL.

This clonotype was counted at least ten times. The chain has TRBV13 and TRBJ1-2; D not resolved. Germline V lookup: CDR1 PRHDT, CDR2 FYEKMQ (reference sequence). The ends were cut back, 1 base at V and 4 bases at J, with 10 bases in the middle. CDR3 length equals 14 residues. In DNA, the CDR3 is TGTGCCAGCAGCTTAGCTCCCGGGTCCTATGGCTACACCTTC. As protein: CASSLAPGSYGYTF.